This T cell receptor beta chain originates from a study of blood T cell repertoires in COVID-19. This CDR3 region has 15 residues. The V end was cut by 4 bases, the J end by 0 bases, with 10 bases between. In germline, CDR1 is MGHRA, CDR2 YSYEKL. This clone was recorded a few times. Original methodology: Estimation of nucleated cell counts relied on the amplification of reference gene primers. Repertoires were generated with immunoSEQ multiplex PCR, while TCRdb's copy carries only in-frame clones and drops some. Clonal size and the V and J genes are those of that table, whereas D and trimming came from the DNA. The table lists around 130,000 clones, more than 80% of them singletons.

The source material was peripheral blood. This chain uses TRBV4-1 with TRBJ1-3; D perhaps matches TRBD1 (5 bases). The TCR was taken from a human donor in a cohort sampled during active COVID-19. The CDR3 nucleotides read TGCGCCAGCAGCCTGGACATGAGCTCTGGAAACACCATATATTTT. As protein: CASSLDMSSGNTIYF.